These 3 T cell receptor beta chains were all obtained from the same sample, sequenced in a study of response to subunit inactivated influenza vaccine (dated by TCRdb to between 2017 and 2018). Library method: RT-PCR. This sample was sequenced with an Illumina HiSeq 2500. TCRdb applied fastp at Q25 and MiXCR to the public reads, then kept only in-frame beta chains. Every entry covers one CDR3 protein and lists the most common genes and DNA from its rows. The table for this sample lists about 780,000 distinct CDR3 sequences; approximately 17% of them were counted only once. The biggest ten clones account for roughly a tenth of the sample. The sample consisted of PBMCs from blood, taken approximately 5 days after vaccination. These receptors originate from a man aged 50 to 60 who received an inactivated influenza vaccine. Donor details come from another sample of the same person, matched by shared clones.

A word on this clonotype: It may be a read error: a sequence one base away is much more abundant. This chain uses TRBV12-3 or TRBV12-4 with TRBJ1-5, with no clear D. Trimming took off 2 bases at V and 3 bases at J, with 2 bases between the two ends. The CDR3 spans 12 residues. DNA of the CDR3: TGTGCCAGCAGTTTACACAATCAGCCCCAGCATTTT. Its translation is CASSLHNQPQHF.

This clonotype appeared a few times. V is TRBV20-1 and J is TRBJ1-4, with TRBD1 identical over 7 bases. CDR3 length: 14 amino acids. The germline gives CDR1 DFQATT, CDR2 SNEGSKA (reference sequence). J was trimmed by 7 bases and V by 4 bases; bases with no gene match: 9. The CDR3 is CSANTREGAEKLFF. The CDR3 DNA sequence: TGCAGTGCTAATACAAGGGAGGGGGCTGAAAAACTGTTTTTT.

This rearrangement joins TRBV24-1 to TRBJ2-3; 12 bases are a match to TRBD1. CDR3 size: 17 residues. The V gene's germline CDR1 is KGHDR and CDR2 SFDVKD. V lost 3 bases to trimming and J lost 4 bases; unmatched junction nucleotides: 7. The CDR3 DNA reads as TGTGCCACCAGTGATCCGAGGGGACAGGGGGCGTCAGATACGCAGTATTTT. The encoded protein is CATSDPRGQGASDTQYF.